A single sample gave rise to the 26 T cell receptor beta chains below, sequenced in a study of T cell changes during pregnancy in multiple sclerosis (dated by TCRdb to between 2018 and 2021). Receptor libraries were prepared by the immunoSEQ multiplex PCR assay. The source is immuneACCESS, and TCRdb retained only in-frame sequences with V and J called. Part of the clones is not carried over; for the studies checked, unresolved V genes explain less than half of this, and the remainder is unexplained. A total of approximately 23,000 clones appear in this sample, 80% to 95% of them only once. The leading ten clones occupy 0.5% to 0.7% of the sample. This specimen consisted of CD4+ T cells from peripheral blood mononuclear cells, obtained after pregnancy. The receptors shown here come from a female donor in good health, enrolled as a control in a pregnancy study.

J is TRBJ1-1 and V is TRBV7-9, with 9 bases aligning to TRBD1. There are 17 residues in the CDR3. Looked up from germline, CDR1 is SEHNR and CDR2 is FQNEAQ (reference sequence). J was trimmed by 0 bases and V by 5 bases; bases with no gene match: 10. This chain's CDR3 is CASSGQDRGFMNTEAFF. CDR3 in DNA: TGTGCCAGCAGCGGACAGGACAGGGGATTTATGAACACTGAAGCTTTCTTT.

The rearrangement links TRBV7-8 to TRBJ2-6; D is unresolved. With 3 bases removed from V and 0 bases from J, the gap between germline ends came to 6 bases. The CDR3 totals 15 residues. Germline values: CDR1 SGHVS, CDR2 FQNEAQ. The CDR3 reads CASSFGPSGANVLTF. In DNA, the CDR3 is TGTGCCAGCAGCTTTGGGCCCTCTGGGGCCAACGTCCTGACTTTC.

This clone showed up just once. V and J are TRBV6-5 and TRBJ2-5; D is perhaps TRBD2 (5 bases). Germline-derived CDR1 and CDR2 are MNHEY and SVGAGI. The CDR3 extends over 13 amino acids. Trimming stripped 10 bases from V and 5 bases from J, with 17 bases between. The CDR3 region has the DNA TGTGCCACCCTAAAGGATTGGGAGGAGACCCAGTACTTC. Amino acids: CATLKDWEETQYF.

This clone was seen just once. The chain uses TRBV7-9 and TRBJ2-2; 7 bases line up with TRBD2. This CDR3 has 15 residues. Germline V gene sequence: CDR1 SEHNR, CDR2 FQNEAQ (reference sequence). V was clipped by 1 base and J by 5 bases; unmatched bases: 4. The CDR3 region has the DNA TGTGCCAGCAGCTTAGGGCGGGAGCGGACCGGGGAGCTGTTTTTT. The encoded protein is CASSLGRERTGELFF.

The genes are TRBV6-6 and TRBJ2-3, with 7 positions matching TRBD1. The junction had 2 bases not matched to a gene; V was cut back by 6 bases and J by 5 bases. This CDR3 is built from 12 residues. Germline V lookup: CDR1 MNHNY, CDR2 SVGAGI (reference sequence). The CDR3 bases are TGTGCCAGCAGCTACAGGGGAGATACGCAGTATTTT. Translating it yields CASSYRGDTQYF.

The J gene is TRBJ1-4, the V gene TRBV4-1; TRBD1 might be the D (5 bases). Trimming took off 1 base at V and 6 bases at J, with 15 bases between the two ends. The CDR3 consists of 16 residues. CDR1 and CDR2 (germline): MGHRA, YSYEKL. This CDR3 reads CASSQGKGRDYEKLFF. The CDR3 coding sequence is TGCGCCAGCAGCCAAGGGAAGGGGCGGGATTATGAAAAACTGTTTTTT.

In its sample, this clone was seen a few times. The J gene is TRBJ1-1, the V gene TRBV10-1; D not resolved. CDR3 length: 12 residues. Germline lookup yields CDR1 WNHNN and CDR2 SYGVQD (reference sequence). Trimming left V 6 bases short and J 1 base short, with 6 bases between. The CDR3 is CASSTPNTEAFF. The DNA for the CDR3 is TGCGCCAGCAGCACACCGAACACTGAAGCTTTCTTT.

The chain carries TRBV7-3 and TRBJ2-3; 11 bases are a match to TRBD2. In germline, CDR1 is SGHTA, CDR2 FQGTGA. This CDR3 has 16 amino acids. V was clipped by 2 bases and J by 2 bases; unmatched bases: 3. The CDR3, as DNA: TGTGCCAGCAGCTTAGAACTAGCGGGGGTCACAGATACGCAGTATTTT. Residues: CASSLELAGVTDTQYF. The variable domain in full, with the rest retrieved from reference TRBV7-3 and TRBJ2-3, is GAGVSQTPSNKVTEKGKYVELRCDPISGHTALYWYRQSLGQGPEFLIYFQGTGAADDSGLPNDRFFAVRPEGSVSTLKIQRTERGDSAVYLCASSLELAGVTDTQYFGPGTRLTVL.

The rearrangement links TRBV28 to TRBJ2-5; 13 bases fit TRBD2. V was pared by 8 bases and J by 3 bases, with 9 bases of the junction left unmatched. This CDR3 has 16 amino acids. Germline CDR1 is MDHEN and CDR2 is SYDVKM. In DNA, the CDR3 is TGTGCCAGCTGTATCCCCGGGACTAGCGGGAAAGAGACCCAGTACTTC. Residues: CASCIPGTSGKETQYF.

The V gene is TRBV15, the J gene TRBJ1-3; 8 bases are shared with TRBD1. Germline assignment: CDR1 LNHNV and CDR2 YYDKDF (reference sequence). The CDR3 has 16 amino acids. After removal of 2 bases from V and 3 bases from J, the junction contained 6 bases not matched to a gene. The CDR3 nucleotides read TGTGCCACCAGCAGAAGACAGGGGTTCTTTGGAAACACCATATATTTT. It encodes CATSRRQGFFGNTIYF.

The genes are TRBV29-1 and TRBJ2-5; D may be TRBD2 (6 bases). The germline V and J ends were trimmed by 7 bases and 4 bases, with 16 bases remaining between them. The CDR3 covers 13 residues. CDR1 is SQVTM, CDR2 ANQGSEA, per germline. The CDR3 bases are TGCAGCGGGGTCCTAGTGGGAGGAGAGACCCAGTACTTC. Residues: CSGVLVGGETQYF.

The gene calls are TRBV19 and TRBJ2-3, with D hard to call. Per germline, CDR1 LNHDA and CDR2 SQIVND (reference sequence). This CDR3 comprises 11 residues. Trimming took off 5 bases at V and 4 bases at J, with 4 bases between the two ends. CDR3 sequence reads: CASSRSDTQYF. CDR3 coding DNA: TGTGCCAGTAGTCGGTCAGATACGCAGTATTTT.

The rearrangement links TRBV19 to TRBJ2-3; the D is unclear. Trimming took 5 bases from V and 0 from J, leaving 15 bases between them. This CDR3 is 16 amino acids long. Germline-derived CDR1 and CDR2 are LNHDA and SQIVND (reference sequence). The chain's CDR3 is CASSPLFSASTDTQYF. The CDR3, as DNA: TGTGCCAGTAGTCCCCTATTCTCTGCTAGCACAGATACGCAGTATTTT.

The chain couples TRBV6-1 to TRBJ2-7; 8 bases are a match to TRBD1. Unmatched junction bases numbered 4, after V lost 6 bases and J lost 0 bases. The CDR3 contains 14 residues. The germline V gene encodes CDR1 MNHNS and CDR2 SASEGT. For the CDR3, the DNA is TGTGCCAGCAGGCCGACAGGGGACTCCTACGAGCAGTACTTC. This gives the protein CASRPTGDSYEQYF.

The rearrangement uses TRBV11-3 and TRBJ2-1; 9 bases agree with TRBD2. The V gene's germline CDR1 is SGHNT and CDR2 YENEEA. Unmatched junction bases numbered 5, after V lost 0 bases and J lost 2 bases. This CDR3 is built from 17 residues. The CDR3 protein is CASSLEQSSGTYNEQFF. The CDR3 DNA reads as TGTGCCAGCAGCTTAGAACAGTCTAGCGGGACCTACAATGAGCAGTTCTTC.

The V call is TRBV5-6, the J call TRBJ1-1; D call uncertain. This CDR3 is 15 amino acids long. With 4 bases removed from V and 0 bases from J, the gap between germline ends came to 13 bases. Germline CDR1 and CDR2: SGHDT and YYEEEE. The DNA of the CDR3 is TGTGCCAGCAGCCCCCTAGCGGCGATGAACACTGAAGCTTTCTTT. It encodes CASSPLAAMNTEAFF. Full variable domain (remainder filled in from reference TRBV5-6 and TRBJ1-1): DAGVTQSPTHLIKTRGQQVTLRCSPKSGHDTVSWYQQALGQGPQFIFQYYEEEERQRGNFPDRFSGHQFPNYSSELNVNALLLGDSALYLCASSPLAAMNTEAFFGQGTRLTVV.

The gene calls are TRBV7-3 and TRBJ2-5; TRBD2 is a possible D gene (5 bases). The CDR3 is 15 residues long. CDR1 and CDR2 from the germline V gene are SGHTA and FQGTGA. Trimming shortened V by 1 base and J by 2 bases, and 11 bases separated the two germline ends. CDR3 region: CASSLSRTVQETQYF. CDR3 DNA sequence: TGTGCCAGCAGCTTAAGCAGGACTGTACAAGAGACCCAGTACTTC.

The rearrangement joins TRBV7-6 to TRBJ1-2; D is possibly TRBD1 (5 bases). V lost 3 bases, J lost 6 bases, and 17 bases lay in between. CDR3 length equals 15 residues. CDR1 and CDR2 from the germline V gene are SGHVS and FNYEAQ. CDR3: CASSLGGVLSDGYTF. The CDR3 DNA is TGTGCCAGCAGCTTGGGGGGGGTTTTGAGTGATGGCTACACCTTC.

The chain couples TRBV2 to TRBJ2-3, with 9 bases aligning to TRBD1. Losses at the gene ends were 7 bases for V and 1 base for J; bases not matched to a gene: 3. Germline assignment: CDR1 SNHLY and CDR2 FYNNEI. The CDR3 length is 14 residues. CDR3 in DNA: TGTGCCAGCACCAGGGACAGGGGCACAGATACGCAGTATTTT. Its translation is CASTRDRGTDTQYF.

The rearrangement uses TRBV18 and TRBJ2-7; 7 positions match TRBD2. The CDR3 consists of 15 residues. Germline CDR1 reads KGHSH; CDR2 reads LQKENI. The trim removed 3 bases at V and 5 bases at J, leaving 10 bases unmatched. CDR3 residues: CASSPNSAAGDEQYF. The DNA of the CDR3 is TGTGCCAGCTCACCCAACTCGGCGGCGGGAGACGAGCAGTACTTC.

The DNA of the CDR3 is TGTGCCAGCAACCTTAGCGGGGGAAACACCGGGGAGCTGTTTTTT. The encoded protein is CASNLSGGNTGELFF. The rearrangement uses TRBV6-1 and TRBJ2-2; 9 nucleotides align to TRBD2. From germline, CDR1 is MNHNS and CDR2 SASEGT. The CDR3 is 15 residues long. J was trimmed by 2 bases and V by 7 bases; bases with no gene match: 5.

J is TRBJ2-1 and V is TRBV5-1; 10 positions agree with TRBD2. CDR1 and CDR2 from the germline V gene are SGHRS and YFSETQ. The ends lost 0 bases at V and 8 bases at J; junction bases unmatched: 8. The CDR3 spans 16 residues. CDR3 sequence reads: CASSLAPAGGPHEQFF. The CDR3 DNA reads as TGCGCCAGCAGCTTGGCTCCAGCGGGGGGGCCGCATGAGCAGTTCTTC.

V gene TRBV19 combines with J gene TRBJ2-2; D perhaps matches TRBD1 (6 bases). Deletions cut 5 bases from V and 13 bases from J, with 23 bases between. This CDR3 region has 15 residues. Germline V gives CDR1 LNHDA, CDR2 SQIVND (reference sequence). The DNA for the CDR3 is TGTGCCAGTAGTTTGGCAGGGGCTGAAGGGTTTAGGCTGTTTTTT. Protein sequence: CASSLAGAEGFRLFF.

The CDR3 sequence is CASSYSGTSGGNEQFF. CDR3 nucleotide sequence: TGTGCCAGCAGCTATTCCGGGACTAGCGGGGGAAATGAGCAGTTCTTC. This chain connects TRBV7-2 to TRBJ2-1; 14 bases are a match to TRBD2. With 4 bases clipped from V and 7 bases from J, the junction kept 6 bases outside the gene matches. The CDR3 totals 16 residues. The germline CDR1 and CDR2 sequences are SGHTA and FQGNSA.

The chain combines TRBV6-6 with TRBJ1-6; the match to TRBD1 covers 10 bases. Germline V gene lookup returns CDR1 MNHNY and CDR2 SVGAGI (reference sequence). CDR3 size: 14 residues. After removal of 6 bases from V and 9 bases from J, the junction contained 5 bases not matched to a gene. The CDR3 reads CASSLGQGGSPLHF. The CDR3 nucleotides read TGTGCCAGCAGCCTCGGACAGGGGGGTTCACCCCTCCACTTT.

This sequence joins TRBV7-2 and TRBJ2-7; 10 bases are a match to TRBD2. Germline loops: CDR1 SGHTA, CDR2 FQGNSA. Germline trimming cut 1 base from V and 1 base from J; bases unmatched to any gene: 7. This CDR3 spans 17 amino acids. CDR3 DNA sequence: TGTGCCAGCAGCTTAGGCTCCGGGACTAGCGTTTCCTACGAGCAGTACTTC. Its protein product is CASSLGSGTSVSYEQYF.